This entry lists 26 T cell receptor beta chains sequenced from one sample in a study of T-cell reconstitution after alpha-beta-depleted transplantation in children. Preparation of the TCRbeta library involved a method that used unique molecular identifiers. Via MiXCR, TCRdb re-called the PCR reads, giving one row per CDR3 protein. The profile shows about 690,000 distinct CDR3 sequences, 16% of them singletons. Sequenced here: PBMCs from the stem cell graft donor, sampled from the stem cell graft. All receptors come from a human donor who donated a stem cell graft to a child with acute myeloid leukemia.

The chain combines TRBV5-1 with TRBJ1-2; 9 bases map to TRBD1. The V gene's germline CDR1 is SGHRS and CDR2 YFSETQ. The CDR3 covers 15 residues. The V segment lost 3 bases and the J segment 4 bases; nucleotides outside the gene matches: 7. CDR3 sequence reads: CASSSGQGPVYGYTF. In DNA form, the CDR3 reads TGCGCCAGCAGCTCCGGACAGGGGCCGGTCTATGGCTACACCTTC.

Many counts were recorded for this clonotype. The rearrangement uses TRBV24-1 and TRBJ2-3, with a tentative D call TRBD2 (6 bases). Germline CDR1 and CDR2: KGHDR and SFDVKD. The CDR3 has 11 residues. Trimming shortened V by 7 bases and J by 8 bases, and 9 bases separated the two germline ends. The CDR3 DNA is TGTGCCACCAGGCGGGACGGTACGCAGTATTTT. This sequence encodes CATRRDGTQYF.

The rearrangement uses TRBV5-1 and TRBJ1-2; tentatively, D is TRBD1 (6 bases). This CDR3 contains 18 residues. In germline, CDR1 is SGHRS, CDR2 YFSETQ. Trimming removed 0 bases at V and 2 bases at J, with 20 bases between. The CDR3 DNA is TGCGCCAGCAGCTTGGTGGGGGCAGGCAGGATCGAGAACTATGGCTACACCTTC. Translating it yields CASSLVGAGRIENYGYTF.

This CDR3 is CASSLRPGPEAFF. The CDR3 region has the DNA TGTGCCAGCAGTTTACGGCCGGGCCCTGAAGCTTTCTTT. The J gene is TRBJ1-1, the V gene TRBV12-3 or TRBV12-4; no clear D gene. CDR3 length: 13 residues. V lost 2 bases and J 6 bases, leaving 10 bases between the germline ends.

This chain uses TRBV7-3 with TRBJ2-3, with 7 bases lining up with TRBD1. Trimming took 1 base from V and 6 from J; bases not matched to a gene: 4. Germline V lookup: CDR1 SGHTA, CDR2 FQGTGA. The CDR3 length is 14 residues. The CDR3 loop reads CASSLSPGGDTQYF. In DNA form, the CDR3 reads TGTGCCAGCAGCTTAAGCCCAGGGGGTGATACGCAGTATTTT.

A few counts support this clonotype. The gene calls are TRBV11-2 and TRBJ2-7; no definite D call. The length of the CDR3 is 14 residues. Deletions cut 1 base from V and 1 base from J, with 8 bases between. Germline V gives CDR1 SGHAT, CDR2 FQNNGV. Here the CDR3 DNA reads TGTGCCAGCAGCTTAGGATGGGGATCCTACGAGCAGTACTTC. Its protein is CASSLGWGSYEQYF.

Details on this clonotype: A much larger clone differs by one base, so this may be a read error. Since no conserved phenylalanine or tryptophan closes the CDR3, a read error is the likely cause. DNA for the CDR3: TGCAGTGCTAGACGGTCAGGGGTCTACGAGCAGTACCTC. The encoded protein is CSARRSGVYEQYL. The chain employs TRBV20-1 and TRBJ2-7; TRBD1 is a possible D gene (6 bases). Trimming removed 2 bases at V and 3 bases at J, with 11 bases between. CDR1 and CDR2 from the germline V gene are DFQATT and SNEGSKA (reference sequence). CDR3 length: 13 amino acids.

This clonotype was seen at least ten times. CDR3 bases: TGCAGTGCCCCGACAGGGGGCAAATCGGGTGGCTACACCTTC. Amino acids: CSAPTGGKSGGYTF. The chain links TRBV20-1 to TRBJ1-2; 10 bases match TRBD1. Trimming at V came to 6 bases and at J to 7 bases, leaving 11 bases not matched to a gene. The CDR3 has 14 residues. Germline loops: CDR1 DFQATT, CDR2 SNEGSKA (reference sequence).

This clonotype has ten or more counts. The chain recombines TRBV4-3 with TRBJ2-7; D call uncertain. The length of the CDR3 is 14 residues. V lost 1 base and J lost 6, with 13 bases in between. Germline V gene data show CDR1 as LGHNA and CDR2 as YSLEER. The CDR3 nucleotides are TGCGCCAGCAGCCAAGTCTTTCGGTCGGGCGAGCAGTACTTC. It is translated as CASSQVFRSGEQYF.

This clonotype was seen many times. CDR3 amino acids: CASSLEVTYEQYF. The DNA for the CDR3 is TGTGCCAGCAGCTTAGAGGTCACCTACGAGCAGTACTTC. The chain employs TRBV7-8 and TRBJ2-7; D remains ambiguous. V was cut by 1 base and J by 2 bases, with 6 bases left in between. From germline, CDR1 is SGHVS and CDR2 FQNEAQ. CDR3 length: 13 amino acids.

Only a few counts were recorded for this clonotype. The chain carries TRBV6-5 and TRBJ2-5; D not certain. CDR1 is MNHEY and CDR2 is SVGAGI in the germline V gene. With 0 bases removed from V and 5 bases from J, the gap between germline ends came to 19 bases. The CDR3 is 17 residues long. CDR3 DNA sequence: TGTGCCAGCAGTTACTCGATTCCATTGGGTAATACGGAGACCCAGTACTTC. It translates to CASSYSIPLGNTETQYF.

This clonotype showed up many times. The rearrangement links TRBV29-1 to TRBJ1-1, with 9 bases that match TRBD1. The CDR3 extends over 12 amino acids. With V trimmed by 5 bases and J by 11 bases, 9 bases remained unmatched. CDR1 and CDR2 from the germline V gene are SQVTM and ANQGSEA. CDR3 loop: CSVTQGAEEAFF. The CDR3 DNA sequence: TGCAGCGTTACACAGGGGGCAGAGGAGGCTTTCTTT.

This clonotype was counted only a few times. This sequence joins TRBV27 and TRBJ2-7; D possibly corresponds to TRBD1 (6 bases). Germline loops: CDR1 MNHEY, CDR2 SMNVEV (reference sequence). CDR3 length: 14 residues. V was clipped by 6 bases and J by 5 bases, with 17 bases between them. The CDR3 region has the DNA TGTGCCAGCAGCTCAAAGAACAGGGTACACGAGCAGTACGTC. Protein product: CASSSKNRVHEQYV.

This chain uses TRBV20-1 with TRBJ2-7; TRBD2 aligns across 16 bases. The CDR3 runs to 15 residues. Per the germline V gene, CDR1 is DFQATT and CDR2 is SNEGSKA (reference sequence). The junction had 7 bases not matched to a gene; V was cut back by 4 bases and J by 7 bases. The CDR3 protein is CSAKGTSGGAGEQYF. DNA of the CDR3: TGCAGTGCTAAAGGGACTAGCGGGGGGGCAGGAGAGCAGTACTTC.

The rearrangement links TRBV2 to TRBJ1-4; 9 bases map to TRBD1. The CDR3 has 18 residues. The trim removed 5 bases at V and 3 bases at J, leaving 13 bases unmatched. Germline assignment: CDR1 SNHLY and CDR2 FYNNEI. The CDR3 coding sequence is TGTGCCAGCAGTCCTACTACCTATACAGGGGGCCCTAATGAAAAACTGTTTTTT. Translated, it gives CASSPTTYTGGPNEKLFF. Based on the CDR3 plus reference TRBV2 and TRBJ1-4, the full variable domain is EPEVTQTPSHQVTQMGQEVILRCVPISNHLYFYWYRQILGQKVEFLVSFYNNEISEKSEIFDDQFSVERPDGSNFTLKIRSTKLEDSAMYFCASSPTTYTGGPNEKLFFGSGTQLSVL.

This clonotype was observed a handful of times. This rearrangement joins TRBV15 to TRBJ1-2; TRBD1 aligns across 12 bases. The germline V gene has CDR1 LNHNV and CDR2 YYDKDF (reference sequence). The CDR3 sequence is 15 residues long. With 4 bases clipped from V and 8 bases from J, the junction kept 8 bases outside the gene matches. The CDR3 bases are TGTGCCACCAGCATCGCCGGGACAGGGGGCCTCGGCTACACCTTC. Translation gives CATSIAGTGGLGYTF.

This clonotype was found a few times. The chain uses TRBV15 and TRBJ2-2; D is unresolved. Germline V lookup: CDR1 LNHNV, CDR2 YYDKDF (reference sequence). The CDR3 totals 13 residues. Trimming shortened V by 6 bases and J by 1 base, and 6 bases separated the two germline ends. Here the CDR3 reads CATREENTGELFF. The CDR3 DNA follows: TGTGCCACCAGAGAAGAGAACACCGGGGAGCTGTTTTTT.

This clonotype came up a few times. The chain couples TRBV9 to TRBJ2-3; D is ambiguous. V was clipped by 1 base and J by 0 bases, with 6 bases between them. Per germline, CDR1 SGDLS and CDR2 YYNGEE. The CDR3 is 14 residues long. CDR3 sequence reads: CASSVLPSTDTQYF. In DNA, the CDR3 is TGTGCCAGCAGCGTACTGCCTAGCACAGATACGCAGTATTTT.

The CDR3 nucleotides read TGCGCCAGCAGCTTGGCAGGTCGTCCAGATACGCAGTATTTT. It is translated as CASSLAGRPDTQYF. The rearrangement joins TRBV5-1 to TRBJ2-3; D remains ambiguous. CDR3 size: 14 residues. V was shortened by 0 bases and J by 4 bases, with 9 bases between the two germline ends. Germline V gene lookup returns CDR1 SGHRS and CDR2 YFSETQ.

This clonotype was seen ten or more times. CDR3 in amino acids: CASSFGGGPETQYF. CDR3 nucleotide sequence: TGTGCCAGCAGCTTCGGAGGGGGCCCGGAGACCCAGTACTTC. The chain employs TRBV11-2 and TRBJ2-5; D is perhaps TRBD1 (7 bases). Trimming shortened V by 3 bases and J by 5 bases, and 13 bases separated the two germline ends. Germline CDR1 is SGHAT and CDR2 is FQNNGV. This CDR3 region has 14 residues.

In this sample, this clonotype turned up many times. This chain connects TRBV20-1 to TRBJ2-3; TRBD2 matches 11 bases. The CDR3 totals 17 residues. Germline assignment: CDR1 DFQATT and CDR2 SNEGSKA (reference sequence). V was pared by 3 bases and J by 0 bases, with 8 bases of the junction left unmatched. CDR3 bases: TGCAGTGCTAGTCGGACTAGCGGGTTTCTAAGCACAGATACGCAGTATTTT. It encodes CSASRTSGFLSTDTQYF.

V is TRBV24-1 and J is TRBJ2-2; no firm D call. This CDR3 has 13 amino acids. CDR1 and CDR2 from the germline V gene are KGHDR and SFDVKD. V lost 5 bases, J lost 1 base, and 4 bases lay in between. CDR3 sequence (DNA): TGTGCCACCAGTGTTCAGAACACCGGGGAGCTGTTTTTT. This translates into CATSVQNTGELFF.

The table lists this clonotype with many counts. The chain combines TRBV7-8 with TRBJ2-1; 11 positions match TRBD2. CDR1 SGHVS and CDR2 FQNEAQ come from the germline V gene. V shed 0 bases, J shed 9 bases, and the junction held 7 bases outside the gene matches. This CDR3 is built from 16 residues. This chain's CDR3 is CASSLAGTSGGTEQFF. The CDR3 coding sequence is TGTGCCAGCAGCTTAGCGGGCACTAGCGGGGGTACTGAGCAGTTCTTC.

This chain uses TRBV6-2 or TRBV6-3 with TRBJ2-5; D gene ambiguous. V lost 2 bases to trimming and J lost 1 base, with 8 bases between them. Germline CDR1 and CDR2: MNHEY and SVGEGT. The CDR3 has 14 amino acids. The CDR3 DNA reads TGTGCCAGCAGTTACGTATCTGTCCAAGAGACCCAGTACTTC. Residues: CASSYVSVQETQYF.

Only a few counts were recorded for this clonotype. The chain carries TRBV6-5 and TRBJ1-2; D is unresolved. CDR1 MNHEY and CDR2 SVGAGI come from the germline V gene. CDR3 size: 11 residues. The germline V and J ends were trimmed by 2 bases and 6 bases, with 4 bases remaining between them. CDR3 region: CASSYGNGYTF. The CDR3 DNA follows: TGTGCCAGCAGTTACGGGAATGGCTACACCTTC.

Of note for this clonotype: At one boundary the junction diverges from the germline segment, which might be a read error. CDR3 sequence reads: CASSAMTGSPYGQYF. The CDR3 nucleotides are TGTGCCAGCAGCGCGATGACAGGGTCACCCTACGGGCAGTACTTC. This chain links TRBV12-3 or TRBV12-4 with TRBJ2-7; TRBD1 agrees at 7 bases. The CDR3 spans 15 residues.